Listed here are 14 T cell receptor beta chains from one sample, sequenced in a study of glioma-infiltrating T cells. TCR alpha and beta CDR3 regions were amplified from RNA using iRepertoire nested multiplex PCR. TCRdb re-derived calls from the multiplex PCR reads in MiXCR, one entry per CDR3 protein. The sample gives some 100,000 distinct CDR3 sequences, under 30% of which show up once; roughly a third is in the top ten. The sequenced material came from glioma tissue, nonneoplastic brain tissue, or PBMCs (not recorded which). Receptors were obtained from a human donor with low-grade glioma or glioblastoma, undergoing nonglioma brain surgery, or in good health (not recorded which).

This clonotype was detected many times. The chain uses TRBV27 and TRBJ2-6; unclear D gene. With 4 bases removed from V and 6 bases from J, the gap between germline ends came to 4 bases. Germline V gives CDR1 MNHEY, CDR2 SMNVEV (reference sequence). This CDR3 has 12 amino acids. The CDR3 protein is CASSSLANVLTF. The CDR3, as DNA: TGTGCCAGCAGTTCCTTGGCCAACGTCCTGACTTTC.

This clonotype has a count of ten or more. V gene TRBV18 combines with J gene TRBJ1-2, with D perhaps matching TRBD1 (5 bases). Germline CDR1 and CDR2: KGHSH and LQKENI. The CDR3 has 15 amino acids. Trimming took 0 bases from V and 4 from J, leaving 12 bases between them. Written as DNA, the CDR3 is TGTGCCAGCTCACCACCGGGGGGATTGGGCTATGGCTACACCTTC. This encodes CASSPPGGLGYGYTF.

This clonotype was observed at least ten times. Without the conserved terminal phenylalanine or tryptophan, this CDR3 likely stems from a read error. V usage is TRBV27 and J usage is TRBJ2-6; the D gene is possibly TRBD1 (6 bases). Trimming stripped 5 bases from V and 2 bases from J, with 10 bases between. The CDR3 is 15 amino acids. CDR1 is MNHEY, CDR2 SMNVEV, per germline (reference sequence). CDR3 nucleotides: TGTGCCAGCAGTGCCAACAGGGCTGGGGCCAACGTCCTGACTTCC. Translating gives CASSANRAGANVLTS.

A single count supports this clonotype. A read error may produce the germline difference seen at one junction end. The chain links TRBV20-1 to TRBJ2-7; possibly TRBD2 for D (5 bases). Per the germline V gene, CDR1 is DFQATT and CDR2 is SNEGSKA (reference sequence). The CDR3 is 14 amino acids. The CDR3 region is CSASRGSSTYVQYF. As DNA, the CDR3 is TGCAGTGCTAGTCGGGGATCAAGCACCTACGTGCAGTACTTC.

This clonotype was counted many times. At one end, the junction sequence differs from germline, possibly due to a read error. The chain is built from TRBV14 and TRBJ2-1, with 8 bases aligning to TRBD2. The germline gives CDR1 SGHDN, CDR2 FVKESK. There are 15 residues in the CDR3. For the CDR3, the DNA is TGTGCCAGCAGCCAACTAGCGGGCAATACCAATAAGCAGTTCTTC. Protein product: CASSQLAGNTNKQFF.

This clonotype appeared many times. The chain carries TRBV6-4 and TRBJ1-1; D is unclear. The CDR3 runs 13 residues. Germline CDR1 MRHNA, CDR2 SNTAGT. V shed 10 bases and J shed 0 bases, with 12 bases lying between them. The CDR3 DNA sequence: TGTGCCACCCCTTTGGGCCTGAACACTGAAGCTTTCTTT. It is translated as CATPLGLNTEAFF.

This clonotype came up a few times. This rearrangement joins TRBV12-3 or TRBV12-4 to TRBJ2-7, with 7 positions matching TRBD2. V shed 5 bases, J shed 3 bases, and the junction held 4 bases outside the gene matches. This CDR3 is 13 amino acids long. CDR3 sequence: CASSIGLDYEQYF. The CDR3 DNA reads as TGTGCCAGCAGTATTGGACTAGACTACGAGCAGTACTTC.

This rearrangement joins TRBV5-1 to TRBJ2-7; 7 nucleotides agree with TRBD1. Trimming at V came to 7 bases and at J to 2 bases, leaving 12 bases not matched to a gene. Germline loops: CDR1 SGHRS, CDR2 YFSETQ. This CDR3 has 15 amino acids. CDR3 bases: TGCGCCAGCGGCCCCGAGACAGGGCTCCCCTACGAGCAGTACTTC. This sequence encodes CASGPETGLPYEQYF.

This clonotype came up many times. The rearrangement links TRBV4-2 to TRBJ2-1; 15 bases are shared with TRBD2. The V and J ends lost 6 bases and 3 bases, in that order; junction bases with no gene match: 6. The CDR3 runs 17 residues. CDR1 and CDR2 (germline): LGHNA, YNFKEQ. The CDR3 DNA follows: TGTGCCAGCAGTCCCGGGACTAGCGGGGGGTTCTACAATGAGCAGTTCTTC. Encoded protein: CASSPGTSGGFYNEQFF.

The V gene is TRBV29-1, the J gene TRBJ1-2; a possible D gene is TRBD1 (5 bases). Germline CDR1 SQVTM, CDR2 ANQGSEA. This CDR3 is 11 amino acids long. Trimming pared 6 bases from V and 4 bases from J, leaving 9 bases between. CDR3 DNA: TGCAGCGTCCCTCAGGGCTATGGCTACACCTTC. Translating gives CSVPQGYGYTF.

This clonotype was counted at least ten times. V is TRBV6-2 or TRBV6-3 and J is TRBJ1-2; perhaps TRBD1 as D (5 bases). This CDR3 is 14 amino acids long. Trimming took 7 bases from V and 4 from J, leaving 16 bases between them. CDR1 and CDR2 from the germline V gene are MNHEY and SVGEGT. The CDR3 DNA reads TGTGCCAGCAACCCGACGAACAGGTTCTATGGCTACACCTTC. Residues: CASNPTNRFYGYTF.

This clonotype was detected many times. The CDR3 region is CASSLGQNSYEQYF. The CDR3, as DNA: TGTGCCAGCAGCTTGGGACAGAACTCCTACGAGCAGTACTTC. The chain is built from TRBV7-9 and TRBJ2-7; TRBD1 agrees at 7 bases. Germline CDR1 SEHNR, CDR2 FQNEAQ (reference sequence). Unmatched junction bases numbered 2, after V lost 3 bases and J lost 0 bases. This CDR3 has 14 residues. The complete variable domain, with remaining parts taken from reference TRBV7-9 and TRBJ2-7, reads DTGVSQNPRHKITKRGQNVTFRCDPISEHNRLYWYRQTLGQGPEFLTYFQNEAQLEKSRLLSDRFSAERPKGSFSTLEIQRTEQGDSAMYLCASSLGQNSYEQYFGPGTRLTVT.

This clonotype was detected many times. The chain employs TRBV2 and TRBJ2-3, with D maybe TRBD1 (5 bases). CDR3 size: 15 residues. Germline-derived CDR1 and CDR2 are SNHLY and FYNNEI. With 3 bases removed from V and 2 bases from J, the gap between germline ends came to 12 bases. CDR3 protein: CASSDDSLHTDTQYF. In DNA, the CDR3 is TGTGCCAGCAGTGACGACAGCTTACACACAGATACGCAGTATTTT.

The gene calls are TRBV12-3 or TRBV12-4 and TRBJ1-2, with 9 positions matching TRBD1. V lost 6 bases, J lost 7 bases, and 9 bases stayed unmatched. This CDR3 is built from 14 residues. This chain's CDR3 is CASRSTDRGSGYTF. The CDR3 coding sequence is TGTGCCAGCAGATCTACGGACAGGGGCTCTGGCTACACCTTC.